The 32 T cell receptor beta chains below come from one sample, sequenced in a study of blood T cells in healthy people across ages. PCR was performed a second time for roughly 7 to 12 cycles using a sample-barcoded 5' primer and a J-beta primer mix. TCRdb reprocessed the 5' RACE reads with MiXCR, giving one entry per CDR3 protein. The top ten hold about 20% of the sample, which has 700,000 to 950,000 distinct CDR3 sequences, roughly 60% seen once. What was sequenced was blood. The receptors shown here come from a man between 25 and 39 years old in good health.

The genes are TRBV20-1 and TRBJ1-4; 7 nucleotides match TRBD1. The junction had 16 bases not matched to a gene; V was cut back by 2 bases and J by 7 bases. The CDR3 is 17 amino acids. CDR1 is DFQATT, CDR2 SNEGSKA, per germline (reference sequence). In DNA, the CDR3 is TGCAGTGCTAGATCCGACAGGGCCAACGACCCTCCTGAAAAACTGTTTTTT. Translating it yields CSARSDRANDPPEKLFF.

The CDR3 sequence: CASSFQLRETQYF. The CDR3 region has the DNA TGTGCCAGCAGTTTCCAGCTCCGGGAGACCCAGTACTTC. The chain is built from TRBV28 and TRBJ2-5; no definite D call. The length of the CDR3 is 13 residues. Germline values: CDR1 MDHEN, CDR2 SYDVKM. V was shortened by 3 bases and J by 5 bases, with 10 bases between the two germline ends.

This rearrangement joins TRBV6-5 to TRBJ2-5; TRBD2 agrees at 13 bases. After removal of 1 base from V and 11 bases from J, the junction contained 10 bases not matched to a gene. The CDR3 extends over 16 amino acids. The germline V gene encodes CDR1 MNHEY and CDR2 SVGAGI. The CDR3 DNA follows: TGTGCCAGCAGTTACTATACTAGCGGGGGGGACAATGAGCAGTACTTC. Translating gives CASSYYTSGGDNEQYF.

The J gene is TRBJ1-1, the V gene TRBV29-1; D not resolved. V was trimmed by 5 bases and J by 4 bases, leaving 8 bases between them. Germline CDR1 SQVTM, CDR2 ANQGSEA. The CDR3 has 11 amino acids. For the CDR3, the DNA is TGCAGCGTTCGGGCCCTCACTGAAGCTTTCTTT. As protein: CSVRALTEAFF.

This clonotype has only a few counts. The rearrangement uses TRBV7-4 and TRBJ1-5, with D unclear. This CDR3 region has 16 residues. V dropped 2 bases and J dropped 8 bases, with 19 bases sitting between them. CDR1 is SGHVT, CDR2 SQSDAQ, per germline. This CDR3 is CASSLRRAVLREPQHF. The DNA for the CDR3 is TGTGCCAGCAGCTTAAGACGGGCAGTCCTAAGGGAGCCCCAGCATTTT.

The chain carries TRBV6-5 and TRBJ2-1, with a possible D match to TRBD1 (6 bases). The CDR3 runs 15 residues. Germline lookup yields CDR1 MNHEY and CDR2 SVGAGI. V lost 2 bases, J lost 7 bases, and 15 bases lay in between. The CDR3 DNA is TGTGCCAGCAGTTACGGGCCAGGGGCTCGGAATGAGCAGTTCTTC. Its protein product is CASSYGPGARNEQFF.

This clonotype was found once. The chain uses TRBV7-9 and TRBJ2-1; D uncertain. This CDR3 contains 15 residues. CDR1 SEHNR and CDR2 FQNEAQ come from the germline V gene (reference sequence). The ends were cut back, 4 bases at V and 3 bases at J, with 13 bases in the middle. The CDR3 DNA reads as TGTGCCAGCAGCTCCCTGACGGCGAACTACAATGAGCAGTTCTTC. Translation gives CASSSLTANYNEQFF. Variable domain in full (rest from reference TRBV7-9 and TRBJ2-1): DTGVSQNPRHKITKRGQNVTFRCDPISEHNRLYWYRQTLGQGPEFLTYFQNEAQLEKSRLLSDRFSAERPKGSFSTLEIQRTEQGDSAMYLCASSSLTANYNEQFFGPGTRLTVL.

The chain joins TRBV4-1 to TRBJ2-5; D is unresolved. The germline CDR1 and CDR2 sequences are MGHRA and YSYEKL. The CDR3 is 14 residues long. The germline V and J ends were trimmed by 1 base and 2 bases, with 8 bases remaining between them. CDR3: CASSQGRTQETQYF. Here the CDR3 DNA reads TGCGCCAGCAGCCAAGGTAGAACTCAAGAGACCCAGTACTTC.

The chain combines TRBV20-1 with TRBJ2-3, with TRBD2 matching over 9 bases. The CDR3 contains 13 residues. CDR1 is DFQATT, CDR2 SNEGSKA, per germline (reference sequence). Germline trimming cut 5 bases from V and 9 bases from J; bases unmatched to any gene: 9. CDR3 sequence (DNA): TGCAGTGCTTCCGGGACTAGCAGTAGGACGCAGTATTTT. Translated, it gives CSASGTSSRTQYF.

The V and J genes are TRBV7-9 and TRBJ2-3, with D uncertain. The V end was cut by 5 bases, the J end by 2 bases, with 17 bases between. Germline-derived CDR1 and CDR2 are SEHNR and FQNEAQ (reference sequence). The CDR3 has 16 amino acids. CDR3 sequence reads: CASSPIAWRNTDTQYF. DNA for the CDR3: TGTGCCAGCAGCCCAATTGCCTGGAGAAACACAGATACGCAGTATTTT.

Of note for this clonotype: A much more abundant neighbour one base away suggests this may be a read error. The V gene is TRBV2, the J gene TRBJ2-7, with 11 bases lining up with TRBD2. The tail of the sequence fits TRBJ2-5 better, so the J call may be wrong. Germline V gene lookup returns CDR1 SNHLY and CDR2 FYNNEI. This CDR3 has 15 residues. The CDR3 DNA reads as TGTGCCAGCAGTGCGGATAGCGGGAGGGCGAAGACCCAGTACTTC. Its protein is CASSADSGRAKTQYF.

This clonotype has only a few counts. CDR3 sequence reads: CSAEGSQETQYF. CDR3 coding DNA: TGCAGCGCAGAGGGCAGCCAAGAGACCCAGTACTTC. This sequence joins TRBV29-1 and TRBJ2-5; tentative D call: TRBD2 (5 bases). The germline V gene has CDR1 SQVTM and CDR2 ANQGSEA. The CDR3 is made up of 12 amino acids. Trimming shortened V by 7 bases and J by 1 base, and 10 bases separated the two germline ends.

The chain is built from TRBV20-1 and TRBJ1-2; 10 bases line up with TRBD1. The CDR3 is made up of 12 amino acids. Germline values: CDR1 DFQATT, CDR2 SNEGSKA (reference sequence). The CDR3 here is CPRTGGSCGYTF. CDR3 DNA sequence: TGCCCTCGGACAGGGGGTTCTTGTGGCTACACCTTC.

This clonotype was detected only a few times. The chain carries TRBV7-9 and TRBJ1-2; the D gene is possibly TRBD1 (5 bases). Germline CDR1 reads SEHNR; CDR2 reads FQNEAQ (reference sequence). Trimming removed 4 bases at V and 2 bases at J, with 8 bases between. This CDR3 has 13 amino acids. The DNA for the CDR3 is TGTGCCAGCAGCTCGAGGGGAAACTATGGCTACACCTTC. This translates into CASSSRGNYGYTF.

This chain uses TRBV20-1 with TRBJ1-2; D not certain. Trimming pared 7 bases from V and 8 bases from J, leaving 20 bases between. CDR3 size: 13 residues. In germline, CDR1 is DFQATT, CDR2 SNEGSKA (reference sequence). The CDR3 sequence: CSVHPPRLTGYTF. CDR3 coding DNA: TGCAGTGTTCACCCTCCTAGGTTGACAGGCTACACCTTC.

CDR3 loop: CASSLSASGSLEQYF. DNA of the CDR3: TGTGCCAGCAGCCTCTCGGCTAGCGGGAGTCTAGAGCAGTACTTC. The chain employs TRBV28 and TRBJ2-4, with 10 bases identical to TRBD2. This CDR3 contains 15 residues. V was pared by 6 bases and J by 13 bases, with 15 bases of the junction left unmatched. From germline, CDR1 is MDHEN and CDR2 SYDVKM.

The genes are TRBV7-6 and TRBJ2-1; possibly TRBD2 for D (7 bases). This CDR3 has 13 amino acids. CDR1 and CDR2 from the germline V gene are SGHVS and FNYEAQ. V dropped 4 bases and J dropped 8 bases, with 12 bases sitting between them. The CDR3 here is CASSSGGSDEQFF. CDR3 coding DNA: TGTGCCAGCAGCTCGGGGGGCTCGGATGAGCAGTTCTTC.

This rearrangement joins TRBV7-2 to TRBJ2-1; 7 positions agree with TRBD2. Germline CDR1 SGHTA, CDR2 FQGNSA. V lost 5 bases to trimming and J lost 7 bases; unmatched junction nucleotides: 11. There are 15 residues in the CDR3. CDR3 residues: CASSISPGLVNEQFF. CDR3 sequence (DNA): TGTGCCAGCAGCATCAGTCCTGGACTAGTGAATGAGCAGTTCTTC. Variable domain in full (rest from reference TRBV7-2 and TRBJ2-1): GAGVSQSPSNKVTEKGKDVELRCDPISGHTALYWYRQSLGQGLEFLIYFQGNSAPDKSGLPSDRFSAERTGGSVSTLTIQRTQQEDSAVYLCASSISPGLVNEQFFGPGTRLTVL.

This chain joins TRBV5-1 and TRBJ2-7; unclear D gene. The CDR3 extends over 15 amino acids. Germline-derived CDR1 and CDR2 are SGHRS and YFSETQ. V was trimmed by 4 bases and J by 2 bases, leaving 16 bases between them. This CDR3 is CASSPRQQLAYEQYF. The CDR3 DNA sequence: TGCGCCAGCAGCCCCCGTCAGCAGTTAGCCTACGAGCAGTACTTC.

The V call is TRBV30, the J call TRBJ2-1; 7 bases map to TRBD1. V gave up 5 bases and J gave up 1 base; unmatched junction bases: 5. This CDR3 is built from 14 residues. Germline V gene lookup returns CDR1 GTSNPN and CDR2 SVGIG (reference sequence). The CDR3 loop is CAWLTTGSYNEQFF. The CDR3 DNA follows: TGTGCCTGGCTAACGACAGGGTCCTACAATGAGCAGTTCTTC.

This clonotype was detected only a few times. This sequence joins TRBV27 and TRBJ1-4; a weak D match, TRBD1 (6 bases). From germline, CDR1 is MNHEY and CDR2 SMNVEV (reference sequence). The CDR3 sequence is 15 residues long. The V end lost 4 bases, the J end lost 6 bases, and 15 bases lay between the germline ends. The CDR3 nucleotides are TGTGCCAGCAGTTGGGGGCCGGGTTTGGATGAAAAACTGTTTTTT. As protein: CASSWGPGLDEKLFF.

In its sample, this clonotype was seen a few times. J is TRBJ2-3 and V is TRBV29-1; no firm D call. V lost 4 bases to trimming and J lost 0 bases, with 8 bases between them. The length of the CDR3 is 13 residues. Per the germline V gene, CDR1 is SQVTM and CDR2 is ANQGSEA. In nucleotides, the CDR3 is TGCAGCGTTGTCAGGTCTAGCACAGATACGCAGTATTTT. This codes for CSVVRSSTDTQYF.

The genes are TRBV6-5 and TRBJ2-6; 7 nucleotides match TRBD1. Germline lookup yields CDR1 MNHEY and CDR2 SVGAGI. This CDR3 region has 18 residues. J gave up 1 base and V 2 bases, and 8 bases lay outside the gene matches. CDR3 nucleotide sequence: TGTGCCAGCAGTTACGAGGGACAGCTGCAGTCTGGGGCCAACGTCCTGACTTTC. The encoded protein is CASSYEGQLQSGANVLTF.

The chain joins TRBV10-3 to TRBJ2-4, with TRBD1 matching 8 bases. The CDR3 totals 16 residues. The trim removed 3 bases at V and 6 bases at J, leaving 10 bases unmatched. Germline CDR1 reads ENHRY; CDR2 reads SYGVKD. This chain's CDR3 is CAISETDRASGNIQYF. The CDR3 DNA reads as TGTGCCATCAGTGAAACGGACAGGGCGTCCGGAAACATTCAGTACTTC.

This clonotype was recorded a few times. The chain carries TRBV10-3 and TRBJ2-5; no clear D. CDR1 and CDR2 from the germline V gene are ENHRY and SYGVKD. The CDR3 extends over 14 amino acids. V lost 7 bases to trimming and J lost 0 bases, with 12 bases between them. This CDR3 is CAITRSADQETQYF. Here the CDR3 DNA reads TGTGCCATCACTCGGTCGGCAGACCAAGAGACCCAGTACTTC.

The chain uses TRBV10-3 and TRBJ2-7, with D uncertain. TRBJ2-5 explains the end of the DNA better; the J call may be wrong. The CDR3 is 13 residues long. Per germline, CDR1 ENHRY and CDR2 SYGVKD. The CDR3 loop reads CAISWSVEETQYF. CDR3 bases: TGTGCCATCAGTTGGTCGGTGGAAGAGACCCAGTACTTC.

The chain couples TRBV7-3 to TRBJ2-3; D is perhaps TRBD1 (5 bases). V was shortened by 5 bases and J by 10 bases, with 13 bases between the two germline ends. This CDR3 has 12 residues. Per the germline V gene, CDR1 is SGHTA and CDR2 is FQGTGA. CDR3: CASSNRGAAQYF. The DNA for the CDR3 is TGTGCCAGCAGCAATAGGGGTGCAGCGCAGTATTTT. The whole variable domain, filled in from reference TRBV7-3 and TRBJ2-3, reads GAGVSQTPSNKVTEKGKYVELRCDPISGHTALYWYRQSLGQGPEFLIYFQGTGAADDSGLPNDRFFAVRPEGSVSTLKIQRTERGDSAVYLCASSNRGAAQYFGPGTRLTVL.

This chain links TRBV27 with TRBJ1-5; D gene ambiguous. Germline assignment: CDR1 MNHEY and CDR2 SMNVEV (reference sequence). V was cut by 5 bases and J by 4 bases, with 9 bases left in between. The CDR3 runs 13 residues. The CDR3 region has the DNA TGTGCCAGCAGTGTATTGGGTAATCAGCCCCAGCATTTT. It specifies CASSVLGNQPQHF.

This clonotype is a singleton in its sample. Compared with germline, one end of the junction differs, possibly owing to a read error. The chain links TRBV3-1 to TRBJ1-4; D not resolved. The V gene's germline CDR1 is LGHDT and CDR2 YNNKEL (reference sequence). The CDR3 has 14 residues. The chain's CDR3 is CASSQDTANEKLFF. For the CDR3, the DNA is TGTGCAAGCAGCCAAGACACAGCTAATGAAAAACTGTTTTTT.

The chain combines TRBV3-1 with TRBJ2-7; D ambiguous. The germline V gene encodes CDR1 LGHDT and CDR2 YNNKEL (reference sequence). The V and J ends lost 3 bases and 7 bases respectively, with 10 bases between them. The CDR3 contains 12 residues. Here the CDR3 reads CASSQSPAEQYF. CDR3 bases: TGTGCCAGCAGCCAGTCGCCCGCGGAGCAGTACTTC.

This clonotype has just a few counts. The CDR3, as DNA: TGTGCCAGCACCCTCTCAAAAAGGGCCGGCTATGGCTACACCTTC. It yields the protein CASTLSKRAGYGYTF. This chain joins TRBV28 and TRBJ1-2; no firm D call. Deletions cut 7 bases from V and 4 bases from J, with 19 bases between. Germline V gene data show CDR1 as MDHEN and CDR2 as SYDVKM. This CDR3 has 15 amino acids.

This rearrangement joins TRBV4-1 to TRBJ1-4; a possible D gene is TRBD1 (5 bases). Trimming cost V 0 bases and J 8 bases, with 13 bases left between them. Germline-derived CDR1 and CDR2 are MGHRA and YSYEKL. The CDR3 contains 15 residues. The CDR3: CASSQDLGQGEKLFF. The CDR3 DNA reads TGCGCCAGCAGCCAAGATTTAGGGCAGGGCGAAAAACTGTTTTTT.